The rows below give T cell receptor beta chains drawn from one sample of a study of blood T cell repertoires in COVID-19. This table comes from immunoSEQ multiplex PCR, and its TCRdb copy is limited to in-frame clones, with some not included. Seen here are some 180,000 clones, 80% to 85% observed once, and the top ten hold less than 3.5%. The sequencing input was PBMCs or T cells enriched from blood (not recorded which). The source of these receptors is a woman in her twenties or thirties who had been exposed to COVID-19. Each CDR3 is given with its conserved first and last residue. Fields, in order: V gene, clone size, CDR3 length, J gene, D gene, CDR3 DNA, CDR3 protein. A D gene is named only where the DNA matches it firmly. A clone size is listed for some rows: how often the clone was seen (once, few, many), or a class if it is expanded.

>TRBV11-2|-|13|TRBJ2-3|-
TGTGCCAGTCGGACTGAGAGCACAGATACGCAGTATTTT
CASRTESTDTQYF
>TRBV7-2|-|15|TRBJ1-2|-
TGTGCCAGCAGCTTAGACAGCGGGACCCAGGGAGTTAACACCTTC
CASSLDSGTQGVNTF
>TRBV23-1|few|14|TRBJ1-2|-
TGCGCCAGCAGTCAAGCCCGGGTTGGCTATGGCTACACCTTC
CASSQARVGYGYTF
>TRBV19|-|14|TRBJ1-4|-
TGTGCCAGTAGCTTGGTCAGGGCCGGGGAAAAACTGTTTTTT
CASSLVRAGEKLFF
>TRBV7-2|-|15|TRBJ2-1|TRBD2
TGTGCCAGCAGCTTAATAGCGGGGGGGATAAATGAGCAGTTCTTC
CASSLIAGGINEQFF
>TRBV6-2/TRBV6-3|once|17|TRBJ1-5|TRBD1
TGTGCCAGCAGTTACTCGAACAGGGGGCCGGGGGGACAGCCCCAGCATTTT
CASSYSNRGPGGQPQHF
>TRBV5-1|-|16|TRBJ1-3|-
TGCGCCAGCAGCTTGCAGGGGACGAGCTCTGGAAACACCATATATTTT
CASSLQGTSSGNTIYF
>TRBV29-1|-|12|TRBJ1-2|-
TGCAGCGTTGATGCCGCCAGCGGAGGCTACACCTTC
CSVDAASGGYTF
>TRBV2|-|15|TRBJ1-5|TRBD1
TGTGCCAGCACGTCCGAAAGGGGGCAGAATCAGCCCCAGCATTTT
CASTSERGQNQPQHF
>TRBV5-1|-|14|TRBJ2-1|TRBD2
TGCGCCAGCAGCTGGGGACTAGAGAACAATGAGCAGTTCTTC
CASSWGLENNEQFF
>TRBV25-1|-|13|TRBJ1-1|-
TGTGCCAGCAGGGGGCCACAGGGCACTGAAGCTTTCTTT
CASRGPQGTEAFF
>TRBV9|-|15|TRBJ1-2|-
TGTGCCAGCAGCCCAGATGGGGGAGGGGGCTATGGCTACACCTTC
CASSPDGGGGYGYTF
>TRBV19|once|12|TRBJ1-5|-
TGTGCCACCGGACTGGGCAATCAGCCCCAGCATTTT
CATGLGNQPQHF
>TRBV12-3/TRBV12-4|-|13|TRBJ1-1|-
TGTGCCAGCAGCAGTACAGGGTGGACTGAAGCTTTCTTT
CASSSTGWTEAFF
>TRBV6-1|-|15|TRBJ1-6|TRBD1
TGTGCCAGCAGTGAAGCTAGACAGGGAAATTCACCCCTCCACTTT
CASSEARQGNSPLHF
>TRBV5-6|-|17|TRBJ1-2|TRBD1
TGTGCCAGCAGCTTGACCAAATGGGACAGGGCCCGTATGGGCTACACCTTC
CASSLTKWDRARMGYTF
>TRBV30|-|12|TRBJ1-2|TRBD1
TGTGCCTTAGGGGGCGGCGGATATGGCTACACCTTC
CALGGGGYGYTF
>TRBV30|-|12|TRBJ1-1|-
TGTGCCTGGAGTTCAGGAGACTATGAAGCTTTCTTT
CAWSSGDYEAFF
>TRBV12-3/TRBV12-4|-|13|TRBJ2-5|TRBD2
TGTGCCAGCAGACTAGCGGGGGAAGAGACCCAGTACTTC
CASRLAGEETQYF
>TRBV11-2|-|16|TRBJ2-7|TRBD2
TGTGCCAGCAGCTTAGATCCGGGACTACCAAACTACGAGCAGTACTTC
CASSLDPGLPNYEQYF
>TRBV18|-|15|TRBJ1-4|TRBD1
TGTGCCAGCTCAAGGACAGGGAATACTAATGAAAAACTGTTTTTT
CASSRTGNTNEKLFF
>TRBV10-1|-|12|TRBJ2-2|-
TGCGCCAGCAGAGACAGTTCCGGGGAGCTGTTTTTT
CASRDSSGELFF
>TRBV29-1|-|12|TRBJ2-7|TRBD1
TGCAGCGTACCCAGGGGGCCCTACGAGCAGTACTTC
CSVPRGPYEQYF
>TRBV13|-|13|TRBJ2-3|-
TGTGCCAGCAGCTTAGAGAGTGCAGATACGCAGTATTTT
CASSLESADTQYF
>TRBV3-1/TRBV3-2|-|18|TRBJ1-1|TRBD1
TGTGCCAGCAGCCATAAAGAGTGGAACAGGGGGCAAGAGGGTGAAGCTTTCTTT
CASSHKEWNRGQEGEAFF
>TRBV4-2|-|14|TRBJ1-1|TRBD1
TGTGCCAGCAGCCCGACAGGGGGAGGCACTGAAGCTTTCTTT
CASSPTGGGTEAFF
>TRBV3-1/TRBV3-2|-|18|TRBJ1-3|-
TGTGCCAGCAGCCAAGTTCGAAGTACAGGAACCTCTGGAAACACCATATATTTT
CASSQVRSTGTSGNTIYF
>TRBV27|-|14|TRBJ2-1|TRBD1
TGTGCCAGCAGTTGGCCAGGGGGCGGCAATGAGCAGTTCTTC
CASSWPGGGNEQFF
>TRBV11-2|-|16|TRBJ1-4|-
TGTGCCAGCAGCTTATCCCTTGGGGAGACTGATGAAAAACTGTTTTTT
CASSLSLGETDEKLFF
>TRBV19|-|12|TRBJ1-2|-
TGTGCCAGTAGTTGGACAAGAGATGGCTACACCTTC
CASSWTRDGYTF
>TRBV7-8|-|12|TRBJ2-7|-
TGTGCCAGCAGCTGGGGGGTAGACGAGCAGTACTTC
CASSWGVDEQYF
>TRBV29-1|-|13|TRBJ2-7|TRBD1
TGCAGCGTTGAAGGACAGGGGGCCAACGAGCAGTACTTC
CSVEGQGANEQYF
>TRBV3-1/TRBV3-2|-|18|TRBJ2-1|TRBD2
TGTGCCAGCAGCCAAGAAGGGGCGGGGGGGCCGTCCTACAATGAGCAGTTCTTC
CASSQEGAGGPSYNEQFF
>TRBV6-5|-|15|TRBJ1-5|TRBD1
TGTGCCAGCAGAAGTATGGGACAGGGAAGTCAGCCCCAGCATTTT
CASRSMGQGSQPQHF
>TRBV29-1|-|14|TRBJ1-2|TRBD1
TGCAGCGTTGGGGGGACAGGGGGCGCAAATGGCTACACCTTC
CSVGGTGGANGYTF
>TRBV19|-|15|TRBJ1-5|-
TGTGCCAGTAGTATATTTCAGGCCCCGGGGCAGCCCCAGCATTTT
CASSIFQAPGQPQHF
>TRBV2|-|14|TRBJ1-6|-
TGTGCCAGCAGGGCCTTTGGGGAGAATTCACCCCTCCACTTT
CASRAFGENSPLHF
>TRBV4-1|-|16|TRBJ2-1|TRBD1
TGCGCCAGCAGCTGGACCGGGACAGGGACTGTCAATGAGCAGTTCTTC
CASSWTGTGTVNEQFF
>TRBV7-2|-|18|TRBJ1-2|TRBD1
TGTGCCAGCAGCTTAGTCGTAGGACAGGCCCTGGGGAGCTATGGCTACACCTTC
CASSLVVGQALGSYGYTF
>TRBV10-3|few|14|TRBJ1-5|-
TGTGCCATCAGTCCCGACAGGCTTAATCAGCCCCAGCATTTT
CAISPDRLNQPQHF
>TRBV29-1|once|13|TRBJ2-1|TRBD2
TGCAGCGTTGAAGTTTCTAGCGGAACTGAGCAGTTCTTC
CSVEVSSGTEQFF